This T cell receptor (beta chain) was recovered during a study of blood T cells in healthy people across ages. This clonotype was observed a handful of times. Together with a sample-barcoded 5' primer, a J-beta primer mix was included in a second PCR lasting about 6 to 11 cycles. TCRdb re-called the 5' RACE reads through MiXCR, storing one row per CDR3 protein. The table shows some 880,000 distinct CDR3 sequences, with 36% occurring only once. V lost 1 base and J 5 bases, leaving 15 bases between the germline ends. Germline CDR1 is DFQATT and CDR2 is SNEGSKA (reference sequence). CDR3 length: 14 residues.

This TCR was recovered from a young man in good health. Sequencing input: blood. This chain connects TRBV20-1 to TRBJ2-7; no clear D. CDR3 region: CSARAAGLGDEQYF. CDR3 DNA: TGCAGTGCTAGAGCTGCTGGGTTGGGCGACGAGCAGTACTTC.